One sample yielded the 12 T cell receptor beta chains listed below, sequenced in a study of graft-versus-host responses after intestinal transplantation. No antigens are known for them. Produced via immunoSEQ multiplex PCR; TCRdb's table is partial and in-frame only. Of approximately 81,000 clones in the sample, around 90% are singletons; the top ten hold 8%. The material was unstimulated CD8+ T cells sorted from spleen or lymph node cells, obtained before transplant. The receptors were sampled from a human donor who was the organ donor for an intestinal transplant.

The chain links TRBV5-4 to TRBJ2-2, with TRBD2 matching 11 bases. V lost 4 bases to trimming and J lost 8 bases; unmatched junction nucleotides: 13. This CDR3 spans 17 amino acids. Germline CDR1 and CDR2: SGHNT and YYREEE (reference sequence). The CDR3 reads CASSPWTSGLPGGELFF. Here the CDR3 DNA reads TGTGCCAGCAGCCCATGGACTAGCGGGTTGCCAGGAGGGGAGCTGTTTTTT. Together with reference TRBV5-4 and TRBJ2-2, the CDR3 gives the full variable domain: ETGVTQSPTHLIKTRGQQVTLRCSSQSGHNTVSWYQQALGQGPQFIFQYYREEENGRGNFPPRFSGLQFPNYSSELNVNALELDDSALYLCASSPWTSGLPGGELFFGEGSRLTVL.

The chain joins TRBV7-8 to TRBJ2-5, with TRBD2 identical over 9 bases. V shed 5 bases, J shed 5 bases, and the junction held 12 bases outside the gene matches. Germline CDR1 and CDR2: SGHVS and FQNEAQ. There are 16 residues in the CDR3. CDR3 protein: CASSHGTSPTGETQYF. The DNA for the CDR3 is TGTGCCAGCAGCCATGGGACTAGCCCCACTGGGGAGACCCAGTACTTC. The variable domain in full, completed from reference TRBV7-8 and TRBJ2-5, reads GAGVSQSPRYKVAKRGQDVALRCDPISGHVSLFWYQQALGQGPEFLTYFQNEAQLDKSGLPSDRFFAERPEGSVSTLKIQRTQQEDSAVYLCASSHGTSPTGETQYFGPGTRLLVL.

The chain uses TRBV6-8 and TRBJ2-7, with TRBD2 identical over 7 bases. The J segment lost 4 bases and the V segment lost 4 bases, leaving 7 bases of the junction unmatched. Looked up from germline, CDR1 is MNHGY and CDR2 is SAAAGT. The CDR3 spans 14 residues. CDR3 sequence reads: CASSSFCGGYEQYF. CDR3 bases: TGTGCCAGCAGTTCCTTTTGCGGGGGATACGAGCAGTACTTC.

This clone was observed a handful of times. The rearrangement joins TRBV19 to TRBJ2-2; D remains unclear. The germline V gene encodes CDR1 LNHDA and CDR2 SQIVND (reference sequence). The CDR3 sequence is 12 residues long. The V end lost 5 bases, the J end lost 5 bases, and 6 bases lay between the germline ends. In DNA form, the CDR3 reads TGTGCCAGTAGTCTCAGGACCGGGGAGCTGTTTTTT. This translates into CASSLRTGELFF.

This chain joins TRBV5-5 and TRBJ2-3, with 13 bases identical to TRBD2. This CDR3 is built from 15 residues. J lost 5 bases, V lost 1 base, and 1 base had no gene match. The germline gives CDR1 SGHKS, CDR2 YYEKEE (reference sequence). The CDR3 bases are TGTGCCAGCAGCTTGACTAGCGGGGGGGTAGATACGCAGTATTTT. This gives the protein CASSLTSGGVDTQYF.

The V call is TRBV14, the J call TRBJ1-2; maybe TRBD1 (5 bases). The CDR3 has 16 amino acids. CDR1 is SGHDN and CDR2 is FVKESK in the germline V gene. Trimming removed 0 bases from V and 3 bases from J, with 14 bases in between. CDR3 loop: CASSQESGTTYYGYTF. The CDR3, as DNA: TGTGCCAGCAGCCAAGAGTCAGGGACCACATACTATGGCTACACCTTC.

This clone has more than one count but fewer than ten. The chain couples TRBV19 to TRBJ1-2, with 8 bases lining up with TRBD1. The CDR3 runs 13 residues. Per the germline V gene, CDR1 is LNHDA and CDR2 is SQIVND (reference sequence). V dropped 4 bases and J dropped 4; count of bases not matched to a gene: 2. CDR3 loop: CASSTGTGYGYTF. The CDR3 region has the DNA TGTGCCAGTAGTACAGGGACAGGCTATGGCTACACCTTC.

CDR3 loop: CASSLAGESYEQYF. The CDR3 DNA sequence: TGTGCCAGCAGTCTAGCGGGGGAGTCCTACGAGCAGTACTTC. The rearrangement links TRBV6-5 to TRBJ2-7; TRBD2 aligns across 10 bases. CDR1 is MNHEY, CDR2 SVGAGI, per germline. This CDR3 region has 14 residues. After removal of 5 bases from V and 1 base from J, the junction contained 2 bases not matched to a gene.

The gene calls are TRBV6-1 and TRBJ2-2, with D hard to call. The CDR3 sequence is 15 residues long. V lost 6 bases to trimming and J lost 8 bases, with 19 bases between them. Germline V gene data show CDR1 as MNHNS and CDR2 as SASEGT. The chain's CDR3 is CASRSSLITGGELFF. For the CDR3, the DNA is TGTGCCAGCAGGAGTAGCTTGATAACCGGGGGGGAGCTGTTTTTT.

The V and J genes are TRBV5-5 and TRBJ1-3; unclear D gene. CDR3 length: 16 amino acids. V lost 2 bases to trimming and J lost 3 bases, with 15 bases between them. CDR1 and CDR2 from the germline V gene are SGHKS and YYEKEE (reference sequence). CDR3 nucleotide sequence: TGTGCCAGCAGCTTTGTTTCAGGAGGGTATGGAAACACCATATATTTT. It codes for CASSFVSGGYGNTIYF.

In the case of this clone: At the DNA level, this CDR3 is encoded by other sequences in the same sample as well. The chain couples TRBV6-1 to TRBJ2-3; D uncertain. Germline V gene lookup returns CDR1 MNHNS and CDR2 SASEGT. The CDR3 consists of 10 residues. The V and J ends lost 7 bases and 5 bases respectively, with 4 bases between them. This CDR3 is CASIGDTQYF. The DNA of the CDR3 is TGTGCCAGCATTGGAGATACGCAGTATTTT.

The chain couples TRBV5-4 to TRBJ2-3; D is unclear. This CDR3 has 12 amino acids. Trimming took off 1 base at V and 5 bases at J, with 5 bases between the two ends. CDR1 SGHNT and CDR2 YYREEE come from the germline V gene (reference sequence). The CDR3 spells CASSLRLDTQYF. The CDR3 DNA is TGTGCCAGCAGCTTGCGCCTAGATACGCAGTATTTT.